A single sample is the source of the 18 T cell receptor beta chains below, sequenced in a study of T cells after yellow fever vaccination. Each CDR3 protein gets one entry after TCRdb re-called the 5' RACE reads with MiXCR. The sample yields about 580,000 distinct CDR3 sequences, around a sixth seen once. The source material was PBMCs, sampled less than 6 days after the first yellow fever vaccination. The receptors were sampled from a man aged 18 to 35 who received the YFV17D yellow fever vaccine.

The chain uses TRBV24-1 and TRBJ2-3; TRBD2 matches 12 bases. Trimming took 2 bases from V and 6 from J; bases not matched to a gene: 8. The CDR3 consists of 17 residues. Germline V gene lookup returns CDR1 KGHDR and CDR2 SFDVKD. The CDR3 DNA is TGTGCCACCAGTGATTCCGTGACTAGCGGGGGCCGGGATACGCAGTATTTT. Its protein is CATSDSVTSGGRDTQYF.

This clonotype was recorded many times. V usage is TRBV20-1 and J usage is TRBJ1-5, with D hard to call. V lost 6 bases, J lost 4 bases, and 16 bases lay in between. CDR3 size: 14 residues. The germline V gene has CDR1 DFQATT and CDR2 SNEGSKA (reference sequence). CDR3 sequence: CSALSGSENQPQHF. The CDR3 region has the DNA TGCAGTGCCCTTTCGGGCTCTGAAAATCAGCCCCAGCATTTT.

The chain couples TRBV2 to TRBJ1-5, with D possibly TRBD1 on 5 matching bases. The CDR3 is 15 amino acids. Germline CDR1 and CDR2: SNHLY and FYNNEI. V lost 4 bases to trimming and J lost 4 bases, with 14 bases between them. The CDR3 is CASSGDSRVNQPQHF. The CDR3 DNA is TGTGCCAGCAGTGGTGACAGCAGAGTTAATCAGCCCCAGCATTTT.

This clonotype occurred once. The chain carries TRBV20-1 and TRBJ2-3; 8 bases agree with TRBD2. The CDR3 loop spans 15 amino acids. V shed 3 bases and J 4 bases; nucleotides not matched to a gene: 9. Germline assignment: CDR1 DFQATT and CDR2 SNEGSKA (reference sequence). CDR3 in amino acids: CSASPGGGRPDTQYF. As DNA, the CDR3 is TGCAGTGCTAGCCCGGGGGGGGGGCGCCCAGATACGCAGTATTTT.

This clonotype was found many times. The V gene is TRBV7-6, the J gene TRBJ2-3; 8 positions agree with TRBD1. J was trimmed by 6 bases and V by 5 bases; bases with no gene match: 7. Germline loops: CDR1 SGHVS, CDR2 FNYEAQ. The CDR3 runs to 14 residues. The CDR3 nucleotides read TGTGCCAGCAGCCTTGGGACAGGCCCGGATACGCAGTATTTT. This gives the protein CASSLGTGPDTQYF.

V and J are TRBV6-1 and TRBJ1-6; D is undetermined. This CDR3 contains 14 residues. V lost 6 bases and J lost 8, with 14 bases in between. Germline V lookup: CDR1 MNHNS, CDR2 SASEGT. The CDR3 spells CASRSVQIDSPLHF. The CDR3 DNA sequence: TGTGCCAGCAGATCCGTACAGATAGATTCACCCCTCCACTTT.

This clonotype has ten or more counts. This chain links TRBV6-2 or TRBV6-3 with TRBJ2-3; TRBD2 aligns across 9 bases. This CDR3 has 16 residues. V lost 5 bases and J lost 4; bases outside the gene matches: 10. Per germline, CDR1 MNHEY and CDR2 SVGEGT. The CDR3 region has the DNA TGTGCCAGCAGTCGACCCCCGGGCGGGGGGGCAGATACGCAGTATTTT. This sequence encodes CASSRPPGGGADTQYF.

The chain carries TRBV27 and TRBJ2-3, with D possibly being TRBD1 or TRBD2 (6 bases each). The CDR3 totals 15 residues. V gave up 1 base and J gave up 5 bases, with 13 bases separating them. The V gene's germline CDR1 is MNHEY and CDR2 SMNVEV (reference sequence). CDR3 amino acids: CASSLFRGAIDTQYF. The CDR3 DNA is TGTGCCAGCAGTTTATTTAGGGGGGCCATAGATACGCAGTATTTT.

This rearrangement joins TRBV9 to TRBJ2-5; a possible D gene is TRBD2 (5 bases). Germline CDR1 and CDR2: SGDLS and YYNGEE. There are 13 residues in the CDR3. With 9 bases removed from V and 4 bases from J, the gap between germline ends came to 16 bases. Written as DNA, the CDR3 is TGTGCCATCGGCGGGCCCCGGGGAGAGACCCAGTACTTC. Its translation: CAIGGPRGETQYF. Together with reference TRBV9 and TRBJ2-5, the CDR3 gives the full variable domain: DSGVTQTPKHLITATGQRVTLRCSPRSGDLSVYWYQQSLDQGLQFLIQYYNGEERAKGNILERFSAQQFPDLHSELNLSSLELGDSALYFCAIGGPRGETQYFGPGTRLLVL.

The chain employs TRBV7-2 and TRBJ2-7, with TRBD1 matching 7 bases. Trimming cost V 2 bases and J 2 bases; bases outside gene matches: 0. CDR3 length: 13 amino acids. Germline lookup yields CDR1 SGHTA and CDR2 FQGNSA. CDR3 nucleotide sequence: TGTGCCAGCAGCTTACAGGGGGCCTACGAGCAGTACGTC. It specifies CASSLQGAYEQYV.

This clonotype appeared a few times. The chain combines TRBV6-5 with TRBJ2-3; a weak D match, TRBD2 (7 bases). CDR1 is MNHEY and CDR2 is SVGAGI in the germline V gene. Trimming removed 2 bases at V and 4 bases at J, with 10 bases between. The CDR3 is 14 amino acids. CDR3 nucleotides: TGTGCCAGCAGTTACAGGGAGGGGGCAGATACGCAGTATTTT. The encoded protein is CASSYREGADTQYF.

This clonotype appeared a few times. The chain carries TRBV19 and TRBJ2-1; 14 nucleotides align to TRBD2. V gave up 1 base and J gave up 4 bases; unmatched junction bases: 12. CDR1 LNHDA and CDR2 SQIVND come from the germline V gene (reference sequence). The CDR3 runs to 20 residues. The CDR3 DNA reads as TGTGCCAGTAGTATAGCCTCCGGACTAGCGGGGGGCCGGTCTTACAATGAGCAGTTCTTC. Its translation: CASSIASGLAGGRSYNEQFF.

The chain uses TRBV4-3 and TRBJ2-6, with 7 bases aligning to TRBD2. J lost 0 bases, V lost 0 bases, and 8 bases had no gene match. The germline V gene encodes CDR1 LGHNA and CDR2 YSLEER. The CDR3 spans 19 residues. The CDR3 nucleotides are TGCGCCAGCAGCCAAGATGGGGGGGGTAGCCTCTCTGGGGCCAACGTCCTGACTTTC. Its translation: CASSQDGGGSLSGANVLTF.

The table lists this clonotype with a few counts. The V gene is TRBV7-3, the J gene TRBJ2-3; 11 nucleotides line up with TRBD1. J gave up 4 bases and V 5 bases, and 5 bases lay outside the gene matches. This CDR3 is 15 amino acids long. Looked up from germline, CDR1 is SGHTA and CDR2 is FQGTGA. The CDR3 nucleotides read TGTGCCAGCAGCCCGGACAGGGGGCCCCCAGATACGCAGTATTTT. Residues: CASSPDRGPPDTQYF.

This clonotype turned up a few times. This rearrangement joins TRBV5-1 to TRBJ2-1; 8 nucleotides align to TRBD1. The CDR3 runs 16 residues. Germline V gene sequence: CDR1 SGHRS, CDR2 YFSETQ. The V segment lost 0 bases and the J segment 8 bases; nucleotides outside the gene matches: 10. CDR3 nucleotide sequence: TGCGCCAGCAGCTTGGGGGTTGGGGCAGGGGGCGATGAGCAGTTCTTC. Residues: CASSLGVGAGGDEQFF.

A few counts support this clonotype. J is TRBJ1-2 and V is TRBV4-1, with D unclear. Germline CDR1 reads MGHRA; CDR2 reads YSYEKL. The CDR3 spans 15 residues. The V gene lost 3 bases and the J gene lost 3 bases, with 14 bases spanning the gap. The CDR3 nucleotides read TGCGCCAGCAGCCAGGTAGGGCAGAGGGACTATGGCTACACCTTC. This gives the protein CASSQVGQRDYGYTF.

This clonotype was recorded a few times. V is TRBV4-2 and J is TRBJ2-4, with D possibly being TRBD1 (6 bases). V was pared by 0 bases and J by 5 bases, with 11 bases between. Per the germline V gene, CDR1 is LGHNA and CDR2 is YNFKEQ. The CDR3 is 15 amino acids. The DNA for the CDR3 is TGTGCCAGCAGCCAAGACCCGGGACACCAAAACATTCAGTACTTC. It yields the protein CASSQDPGHQNIQYF.

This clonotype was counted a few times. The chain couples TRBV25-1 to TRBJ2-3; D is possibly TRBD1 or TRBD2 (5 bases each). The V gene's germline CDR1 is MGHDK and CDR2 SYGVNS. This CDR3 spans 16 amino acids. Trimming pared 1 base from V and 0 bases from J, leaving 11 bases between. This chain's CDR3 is CASSECTGPSTDTQYF. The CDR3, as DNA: TGTGCCAGCAGTGAATGTACGGGGCCGAGCACAGATACGCAGTATTTT.